The T cell receptor (beta chain) under discussion was sequenced for a study of T cells in Graves' hyperthyroidism and ophthalmopathy (dated by TCRdb to about 2019). For the study in its entirety: Peripheral blood was sampled at the time of initial diagnosis, prior to any treatment. To identify distinguishing TCR V-J signatures, a discovery cohort of 95 to 100 patients was used, comprising 43 with Graves' ophthalmopathy and under 60 with stable Graves' hyperthyroidism. An independent validation cohort of 18 to 20 hyperthyroidism patients and roughly 16 patients who later progressed to ophthalmopathy tested prospective prediction of ophthalmopathy. The 75 to 100 discovery patients were divided at random into training and test sets in a 7:3 ratio. Thyroid tissue and blood T-cell repertoires from more than five Graves' hyperthyroidism patients were also compared in the study. Once sampling was done, hyperthyroidism patients were given methimazole at a starting dose of 30 mg daily, whereas ophthalmopathy patients were given high-dose intravenous methylprednisolone. The paper reports TCR Vbeta CDR3 sequencing of 130 to 150 peripheral blood samples: 40 to 45 ophthalmopathy, under 80 hyperthyroidism and around 17 progressor patients.

The TCR beta CDR3 regions were amplified from the RNA transcripts. The first round of RT-PCR for the TCR CDR3 was performed with the HTBI primer set and the Qiagen OneStep RT-PCR kit. Libraries were constructed in a second round of multiplex PCR, after which size selection and purification were carried out. Paired-end sequencing of the libraries was performed with 100 bp reads on an Illumina HiSeq2000. Regarding the original processing steps: SOAPnuke was used to process the raw data, throwing out any read that contained adapters or uncalled bases, had a mean Phred below 15, or lacked an exact constant-primer or identifier match. COPE v1.2.5 was used to merge high-quality paired reads, and clonotypes were defined as unique nucleotide sequences. MiTCR v1.1 was used to align clonotypes to the IMGT TRBV, TRBD and TRBJ reference segments. Only V-J combinations with frequency above 0.0001, covering approximately 99% of repertoires, were analysed. The TCS score was defined as the ratio of F50 (clonal expansion) to E x V (chaos), calculated using BLOSUM62-based TCRdist between CDR3 peptides within each V-J. Welch's t-statistics and random forest reduced 450 to 600 V-J features to roughly 13, which were used in a naive Bayes classifier (R e1071). The similarity between thyroid and blood repertoires was quantified using the Morisita-Horn index. TCRdb reprocessed the public reads (quality trimming at Q25 with fastp, clone calling with MiXCR) and kept in-frame beta chains. One record per CDR3 amino acid sequence lists the most common genes and DNA. The V and J calls and clone size are TCRdb's, not the authors'. The table for this sample lists some 800,000 distinct CDR3 sequences; about 38% of them were counted only once. 8.9% of the sample belongs to the ten largest clones.

The germline V gene specifies MNHNS as CDR1 and SASEGT as CDR2. From the cysteine up to the phenylalanine, the CDR3 has a length of 14 residues. Only CDR3 DNA remains: 42 bases, in frame from the first base. To note about this clonotype: Its cognate antigen has yet to be identified. Mismatch with germline at one junction end may stem from a read error.

Graves' hyperthyroidism was defined as stable when no progression to ophthalmopathy occurred over 18 months of follow-up. Hyperthyroidism patients were newly diagnosed, had a disease duration of under 2 months, and were aged 18 to 65 years. Patients with uncontrolled infections, other autoimmune diseases, pregnancy or lactation were excluded. Diagnoses were based on clinical symptoms, serum thyroxine and TRAb, thyroid ultrasound and orbital computed tomography. PBMCs were separated from around 9.1 ml of fresh peripheral blood using Ficoll-Paque density gradient centrifugation. Total RNA was extracted using Trizol reagent, and RNA quality was assessed on an Agilent 2100 Bioanalyzer. What the work shows at the level of the full study, not this receptor alone: In validation, the model predicted progression to ophthalmopathy a median of roughly 6.2 months before onset, with approximately 68% sensitivity and about 72% specificity. Most expanded thyroid clonotypes (frequency above 0.001) were also detected in blood, a finding suggesting that blood repertoires may reflect thyroid immune responses. Sample size was not statistically predetermined, and blinding of investigators to group allocation was not performed. A 13 V-J signature model separated ophthalmopathy from stable hyperthyroidism, with around 88% sensitivity and 81% to 83% specificity in cross-validation and 80%/75% in testing.

The receptor comes from a man aged 18 to 29 with Graves' hyperthyroidism. In this chain, TRBV6-1 is recombined with TRBJ1-1, with 7 middle bases fitting TRBD1. The sample consisted of blood. The encoded CDR3 is CASSETGRNTEALF. In nucleotides, the sequence is TGTGCCAGCAGTGAGACAGGGAGGAACACTGAAGCTCTCTTT.